A selection of T cell receptor beta chains follows, all from one sample in a study of blood T cell repertoires in COVID-19. Data came from immunoSEQ multiplex PCR; TCRdb stores just in-frame clones and leaves some out. The data hold approximately 530,000 clones, with roughly 89% observed a single time. Sequenced: peripheral blood. All receptors derive from a woman aged 45-65 years with COVID-19, enrolled during active disease. CDR3s leave out the opening cysteine and the closing phenylalanine or tryptophan. The D gene is left open where the match is weak. Size tells how often a clone was seen (once, few, many) or the class of an expanded clone, and some rows leave it out.

D: .
V: TRBV2
size: once
CDR3: ASSRGTDTQY

D: .
V: TRBV2
size: .
CDR3: ASRRQAAGANVLT

D: TRBD2
V: TRBV10-3
size: .
CDR3: AISGSGGGQETQY

D: .
V: TRBV6-5
size: .
CDR3: ASSYSLDSPVGYT

D: .
V: TRBV5-1
size: .
CDR3: ASSSPLGSGASTDTQY

D: .
V: TRBV5-1
size: .
CDR3: ASSPGISETQY

D: .
V: TRBV5-8
size: .
CDR3: ASSFLGGGSNQPQH

D: .
V: TRBV2
size: .
CDR3: ASTDGLNTEAF

D: TRBD1
V: TRBV25-1
size: .
CDR3: ASSEHLVGQGTRGYT

D: TRBD1
V: TRBV6-6
size: .
CDR3: ASRRGTGGGFVTTEAF

D: TRBD1
V: TRBV6-2/TRBV6-3
size: .
CDR3: ASSSDRGSGEKLF

D: .
V: TRBV24-1
size: .
CDR3: ATSNRGGQPQH

D: TRBD1
V: TRBV15
size: .
CDR3: ATSRGGWDRGEY

D: .
V: TRBV10-3
size: .
CDR3: AISDPREPTNGYT

D: TRBD1
V: TRBV30
size: .
CDR3: AWGVPGQGLEQY

D: TRBD1
V: TRBV9
size: .
CDR3: ASSVAATGGNHEQY

D: .
V: TRBV3-1/TRBV3-2
size: .
CDR3: ASSQYRNTEAF

D: TRBD2
V: TRBV5-1
size: once
CDR3: ASSLSGTSGGSDTQY

D: TRBD1
V: TRBV19
size: .
CDR3: ASSTTGTANEKLF

D: .
V: TRBV12-3/TRBV12-4
size: .
CDR3: ASSEDSQSGYT

D: .
V: TRBV5-4
size: .
CDR3: ASGLIGEEKLF

D: .
V: TRBV2
size: few
CDR3: ASSGAGEAF

D: .
V: TRBV11-1
size: .
CDR3: ASSLLRQEMSGYT

D: .
V: TRBV2
size: .
CDR3: ARGISGANVLT

D: .
V: TRBV5-6
size: .
CDR3: ASSLRHADTQY

D: TRBD1
V: TRBV18
size: .
CDR3: ASSQTRDRGNTGELF

D: .
V: TRBV6-6
size: .
CDR3: ASSYTDLTSTDTQY

D: .
V: TRBV19
size: .
CDR3: ASSINGVSSSYEQY

D: TRBD1
V: TRBV20-1
size: .
CDR3: SASLQGLNNSPLH

D: TRBD1
V: TRBV5-1
size: .
CDR3: ASSTGQGYYGYT

D: TRBD2
V: TRBV18
size: .
CDR3: ASSPGLASIDTQY